Presented here are 13 T cell receptor beta chains from one specimen sequenced in a study of molecular identifiers for immune sequencing clone quantification. TCRdb independently ran MiXCR on the PCR reads; one entry per CDR3 protein. In the table there are hundreds of thousands of distinct CDR3 sequences, 24% of which are singletons. The sequencing input was naive CD8+ T cells from blood, with Jurkat cell RNA spiked in. Subset reported: FACS-sorted CD8+CD4-CCR7+CD45RA+ naive T cells. Every receptor here comes from a human donor in good health. Some libraries in this study had Jurkat cell RNA spiked in.

This clonotype was observed a few times. J is TRBJ2-2 and V is TRBV6-2 or TRBV6-3; D might be TRBD1 (5 bases). The CDR3 extends over 17 amino acids. The germline gives CDR1 MNHEY, CDR2 SVGEGT. Between the trimmed V and J ends, which lost 5 bases and 0 bases, there was a span of 16 bases. CDR3 amino acids: CASSDRPRTTNTGELFF. The CDR3 DNA reads as TGTGCCAGCAGTGACCGTCCTCGGACAACGAACACCGGGGAGCTGTTTTTT.

This clonotype was observed at least ten times. For the CDR3, the DNA is TGTGCCTCGTCTAATGGGCAGTACCCCGATGAGCAGTTCTTC. It yields the protein CASSNGQYPDEQFF. The chain uses TRBV9 and TRBJ2-1; no clear D gene. Germline V gives CDR1 SGDLS, CDR2 YYNGEE. The CDR3 spans 14 residues. V lost 10 bases to trimming and J lost 8 bases, with 22 bases between them.

This clonotype was observed a few times. The chain uses TRBV10-2 and TRBJ2-7, with D perhaps matching TRBD2 (5 bases). Trimming left V 4 bases short and J 5 bases short, with 12 bases between. This CDR3 is 13 amino acids long. CDR1 is WSHSY and CDR2 is SAAADI in the germline V gene. The CDR3 DNA reads as TGCGCCAGCAGTGCTCGGGAATATAACGAGCAGTACTTC. This codes for CASSAREYNEQYF.

The sample holds many counts of this clonotype. The chain has TRBV28 and TRBJ2-3; 10 nucleotides match TRBD2. V shed 2 bases, J shed 6 bases, and the junction held 14 bases outside the gene matches. CDR3 length equals 18 residues. Germline V gene lookup returns CDR1 MDHEN and CDR2 SYDVKM. CDR3 sequence reads: CASSLPGTSGNLGDTQYF. In DNA, the CDR3 is TGTGCCAGCAGTTTACCGGGCACTAGCGGGAATTTGGGCGATACGCAGTATTTT.

As regards this clonotype: This may stem from a read error, because a much larger clone lies one nucleotide away. V and J are TRBV6-6 and TRBJ1-5; maybe TRBD1 (5 bases). Germline lookup yields CDR1 MNHNY and CDR2 SVGAGI (reference sequence). This CDR3 is built from 13 residues. Here the CDR3 reads CASSTRGNRPQHF. In nucleotides, the CDR3 is TGTGCCAGCAGTACACGGGGGAATCGGCCCCAGCATTTT.

About this clonotype: A much larger clone lies a single base off, so this may be a read error. The chain carries TRBV13 and TRBJ2-5; 11 nucleotides align to TRBD2. CDR3 size: 16 residues. Per the germline V gene, CDR1 is PRHDT and CDR2 is FYEKMQ (reference sequence). CDR3 bases: TGTGCCAGCAGCTTAAGGGGACTAGCGGAGCAAGAGCCCCAGTACTTC. Translated: CASSLRGLAEQEPQYF.

This clonotype has only a few counts. The gene calls are TRBV5-6 and TRBJ2-5; TRBD1 might be the D (5 bases). This CDR3 comprises 11 residues. Trimming cost V 2 bases and J 12 bases, with 11 bases left between them. The germline V gene encodes CDR1 SGHDT and CDR2 YYEEEE. The DNA of the CDR3 is TGTGCCAGCAGCTTTTCAGGGCGCGAGTACTTC. It codes for CASSFSGREYF.

The sample holds many counts of this clonotype. The V gene is TRBV4-1, the J gene TRBJ1-5, with TRBD1 as a possible D gene (5 bases). The CDR3 spans 13 residues. Trimming removed 5 bases from V and 5 bases from J, with 10 bases in between. Germline V gene lookup returns CDR1 MGHRA and CDR2 YSYEKL. CDR3 residues: CASSTGGYQPQHF. CDR3 coding DNA: TGCGCCAGCAGCACCGGGGGGTATCAGCCCCAGCATTTT.

This clonotype was observed a few times. The rearrangement joins TRBV4-3 to TRBJ2-7; 11 bases map to TRBD1. V gave up 4 bases and J gave up 7 bases; unmatched junction bases: 6. The germline gives CDR1 LGHNA, CDR2 YSLEER. The CDR3 sequence is 14 residues long. The CDR3 sequence: CASSPGTGGREQYF. Here the CDR3 DNA reads TGCGCCAGCAGCCCCGGGACAGGGGGACGGGAGCAGTACTTC.

The chain employs TRBV7-2 and TRBJ2-7; the match to TRBD2 covers 13 bases. CDR1 is SGHTA and CDR2 is FQGNSA in the germline V gene. The J segment lost 6 bases and the V segment lost 5 bases, leaving 7 bases of the junction unmatched. The CDR3 contains 15 residues. The CDR3 coding sequence is TGTGCCAGCAGCGTACTAGCGGGAGGGACCTTCGAGCAGTACTTC. This gives the protein CASSVLAGGTFEQYF. The variable domain in full, with the rest retrieved from reference TRBV7-2 and TRBJ2-7, is GAGVSQSPSNKVTEKGKDVELRCDPISGHTALYWYRQSLGQGLEFLIYFQGNSAPDKSGLPSDRFSAERTGGSVSTLTIQRTQQEDSAVYLCASSVLAGGTFEQYFGPGTRLTVT.

This clonotype came up a few times. The rearrangement joins TRBV28 to TRBJ1-4; no clear D gene. Germline V gives CDR1 MDHEN, CDR2 SYDVKM. This CDR3 has 15 residues. Trimming pared 11 bases from V and 0 bases from J, leaving 16 bases between. CDR3 protein: CASSDPYATNEKLFF. CDR3 bases: TGTGCCTCCTCTGATCCCTACGCAACTAATGAAAAACTGTTTTTT.

This clonotype was observed many times. The chain recombines TRBV29-1 with TRBJ2-3; tentative D call: TRBD2 (7 bases). Per the germline V gene, CDR1 is SQVTM and CDR2 is ANQGSEA. V was clipped by 5 bases and J by 4 bases, with 16 bases between them. CDR3 length equals 14 residues. This CDR3 reads CSVRPGGAADTQYF. CDR3 in DNA: TGCAGCGTTAGACCGGGGGGCGCAGCAGATACGCAGTATTTT.

J is TRBJ1-2 and V is TRBV19; D is unresolved. Germline values: CDR1 LNHDA, CDR2 SQIVND (reference sequence). The V gene lost 4 bases and the J gene lost 3 bases, with 12 bases spanning the gap. The CDR3 consists of 14 residues. CDR3 in amino acids: CASSRPAGHYGYTF. The CDR3 region has the DNA TGTGCCAGTAGTAGACCGGCCGGACACTATGGCTACACCTTC.